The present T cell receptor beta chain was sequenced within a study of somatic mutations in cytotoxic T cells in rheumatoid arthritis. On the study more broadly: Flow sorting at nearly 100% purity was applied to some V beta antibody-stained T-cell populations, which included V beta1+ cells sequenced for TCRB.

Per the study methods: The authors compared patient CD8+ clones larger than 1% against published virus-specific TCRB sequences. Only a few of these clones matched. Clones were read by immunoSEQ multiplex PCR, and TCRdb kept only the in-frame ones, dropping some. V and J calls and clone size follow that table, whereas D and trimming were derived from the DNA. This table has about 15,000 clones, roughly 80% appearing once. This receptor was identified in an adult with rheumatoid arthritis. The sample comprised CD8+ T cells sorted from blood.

The CDR3 nucleotides are TGTGCCAGCAGGGGGGGACAAAACAATGAGCAGTTCTTC. Translating it yields CASRGGQNNEQFF. The chain employs TRBV6-6 and TRBJ2-1; D could derive from TRBD1 or TRBD2 (6 bases each). This CDR3 region has 13 residues. Germline lookup yields CDR1 MNHNY and CDR2 SVGAGI (reference sequence). V was pared by 6 bases and J by 5 bases, with 11 bases between.